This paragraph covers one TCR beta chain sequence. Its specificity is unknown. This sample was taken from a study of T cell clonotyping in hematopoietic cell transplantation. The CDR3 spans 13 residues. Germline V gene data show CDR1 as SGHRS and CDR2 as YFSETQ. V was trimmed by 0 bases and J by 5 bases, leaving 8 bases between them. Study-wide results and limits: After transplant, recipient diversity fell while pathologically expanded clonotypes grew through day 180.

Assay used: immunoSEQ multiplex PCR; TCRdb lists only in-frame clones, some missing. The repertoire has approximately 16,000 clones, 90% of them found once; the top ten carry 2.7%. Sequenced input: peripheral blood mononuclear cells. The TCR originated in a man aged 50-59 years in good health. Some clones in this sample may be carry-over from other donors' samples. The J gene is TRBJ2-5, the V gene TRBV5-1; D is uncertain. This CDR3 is CASSLDSQETQYF. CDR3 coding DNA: TGCGCCAGCAGCTTGGATAGCCAGGAGACCCAGTACTTC.